This T cell receptor beta chain was captured in a study of shared clonotypes between healthy human individuals. The wider study: Donors had three CD4 naive, three CD4 memory, two CD8 naive and one CD8 memory plate apiece. Study results and caveats: Sequencing depth was expected to influence donor clonotype sharing. Naive CD4 clonotype sharing across a few donors was approximately 5%.

To note about this clone: Its antigen is not known.

This CDR3 spans 15 amino acids. Germline assignment: CDR1 SGHRS and CDR2 YFSETQ. Deletions cut 5 bases from V and 1 base from J, with 16 bases between. Produced via immunoSEQ multiplex PCR; TCRdb's table is partial and in-frame only. The repertoire holds roughly 2,300,000 clones, with 85% to 95% as singletons. The TCR originated in a man between 18 and 29 years old in good health. Some clones in this sample may be carry-over from other donors' samples. The V call is TRBV5-1, the J call TRBJ2-7, with D perhaps TRBD1 (6 bases). The sample consisted of naive CD4+ T cells from PBMCs. Sample subset: CD45RA+ positively selected. This CDR3 is CASREDWDKSYEQYF. CDR3 bases: TGCGCCAGCAGGGAGGATTGGGACAAATCCTACGAGCAGTACTTC.